What follows are 22 T cell receptor beta chains derived from one specimen sequenced in a study of T-cell memory formation after mild COVID-19. MiXCR was run by TCRdb on the 5' RACE reads, yielding one entry per CDR3 protein. The sample holds over 450,000 distinct CDR3 sequences; roughly 21% are singletons and the top ten take about 12%. Sequenced input: PBMCs or a T cell subset sorted from them (not recorded which). The receptors shown here come from an adult woman who had mild COVID-19 (a few samples of this study predate the infection). Cell type and time point are not known.

The chain links TRBV2 to TRBJ2-2, with D perhaps matching TRBD2 (5 bases). Germline CDR1 is SNHLY and CDR2 is FYNNEI. V was clipped by 1 base and J by 8 bases, with 11 bases between them. The CDR3 runs 14 residues. The CDR3 nucleotides are TGTGCCAGCAGTGAAGACCGGGGTTCGGGGGAGCTGTTTTTT. This translates into CASSEDRGSGELFF.

This clonotype came up a few times. J is TRBJ2-5 and V is TRBV7-9; TRBD1 or TRBD2 may be the D gene (5 bases each). The CDR3 contains 15 residues. From germline, CDR1 is SEHNR and CDR2 FQNEAQ (reference sequence). V was cut by 5 bases and J by 5 bases, with 18 bases left in between. CDR3 in DNA: TGTGCCAGCAGCCCGCCCGGGGCCCAGCGCGAGACCCAGTACTTC. Its protein product is CASSPPGAQRETQYF.

This clonotype was seen a few times. The chain carries TRBV29-1 and TRBJ1-3, with TRBD1 identical over 7 bases. V lost 4 bases to trimming and J lost 8 bases; unmatched junction nucleotides: 5. The CDR3 covers 12 residues. Germline CDR1 is SQVTM and CDR2 is ANQGSEA. The CDR3 nucleotides read TGCAGCGTTGGGGCAGGGGGAGACACCATATATTTT. Its translation is CSVGAGGDTIYF.

The rearrangement links TRBV12-3 or TRBV12-4 to TRBJ2-5, with D unclear. Between the trimmed V and J ends, which lost 6 bases and 6 bases, there was a span of 17 bases. There are 14 residues in the CDR3. The CDR3 loop is CASSPIGRAQTQYF. CDR3 bases: TGTGCCAGCAGCCCTATCGGACGGGCCCAGACCCAGTACTTC.

This clonotype came up a few times. The J gene is TRBJ2-1, the V gene TRBV29-1; maybe TRBD1 (5 bases). Germline V gene data show CDR1 as SQVTM and CDR2 as ANQGSEA. The CDR3 sequence is 14 residues long. V lost 6 bases and J 5 bases, leaving 17 bases between the germline ends. CDR3 DNA: TGCAGCGTCCGGAAGGGGCTAGGGAACAATGAGCAGTTCTTC. It encodes CSVRKGLGNNEQFF.

This clonotype came up a few times. This rearrangement joins TRBV10-3 to TRBJ2-3; D is unresolved. CDR1 is ENHRY and CDR2 is SYGVKD in the germline V gene. The CDR3 covers 13 residues. The ends were cut back, 5 bases at V and 2 bases at J, with 8 bases in the middle. The CDR3 loop reads CAISQTPTDTQYF. The CDR3 DNA reads as TGTGCCATCAGTCAGACCCCCACAGATACGCAGTATTTT.

This clonotype appeared a few times. This sequence joins TRBV25-1 and TRBJ2-3, with TRBD1 matching 7 bases. The CDR3 runs to 16 residues. Unmatched junction bases numbered 6, after V lost 1 base and J lost 2 bases. CDR1 and CDR2 from the germline V gene are MGHDK and SYGVNS. CDR3 protein: CASSESGTESTDTQYF. Written as DNA, the CDR3 is TGTGCCAGCAGTGAATCCGGGACAGAGTCCACAGATACGCAGTATTTT.

The V gene is TRBV11-2, the J gene TRBJ2-7; no clear D. The CDR3 has 17 amino acids. Trimming removed 5 bases at V and 3 bases at J, with 23 bases between. Germline V gene lookup returns CDR1 SGHAT and CDR2 FQNNGV. In nucleotides, the CDR3 is TGTGCCAGCAGCCTCCGGATCCTTTATGGGCTGAGCTACGAGCAGTACTTC. Its translation is CASSLRILYGLSYEQYF.

The rearrangement uses TRBV30 and TRBJ2-7; possibly TRBD2 for D (6 bases). Trimming took off 3 bases at V and 4 bases at J, with 13 bases between the two ends. Germline CDR1 reads GTSNPN; CDR2 reads SVGIG (reference sequence). This CDR3 is 13 amino acids long. CDR3 amino acids: CAWSTGEAYEQYF. The CDR3 nucleotides read TGTGCCTGGAGCACGGGAGAGGCGTACGAGCAGTACTTC.

The CDR3 DNA follows: TGCAGTGCTAGAGATCTGCGGACTTACAATGAGCAGTTCTTC. It encodes CSARDLRTYNEQFF. This sequence joins TRBV20-1 and TRBJ2-1; D is perhaps TRBD2 (5 bases). V lost 0 bases and J lost 4, with 10 bases in between. The CDR3 spans 14 residues. Germline V gene lookup returns CDR1 DFQATT and CDR2 SNEGSKA (reference sequence).

This clonotype was observed a few times. The J gene is TRBJ2-2, the V gene TRBV12-3 or TRBV12-4; 11 bases are shared with TRBD2. V shed 6 bases and J 7 bases; nucleotides not matched to a gene: 10. The CDR3 contains 16 residues. CDR3 region: CASSTTSGTFDGELFF. DNA for the CDR3: TGTGCCAGCAGCACGACTAGCGGGACCTTCGACGGGGAGCTGTTTTTT.

This clonotype was seen more than once but under ten times. The V gene is TRBV3-1, the J gene TRBJ2-5; possibly TRBD1 for D (5 bases). The CDR3 covers 13 residues. With 3 bases removed from V and 4 bases from J, the gap between germline ends came to 9 bases. CDR1 is LGHDT and CDR2 is YNNKEL in the germline V gene (reference sequence). The CDR3 loop reads CASSHARAETQYF. CDR3 nucleotide sequence: TGTGCCAGCAGCCATGCCAGGGCAGAGACCCAGTACTTC.

This clonotype was counted between two and nine times. The genes are TRBV7-9 and TRBJ2-1, with 8 bases aligning to TRBD2. CDR3 length equals 18 residues. Germline CDR1 and CDR2: SEHNR and FQNEAQ (reference sequence). V dropped 1 base and J dropped 5; count of bases not matched to a gene: 13. For the CDR3, the DNA is TGTGCCAGCAGCTTAGGGTTGACTGCTAGCGGGCGCGACAATGAGCAGTTCTTC. As protein: CASSLGLTASGRDNEQFF.

The chain employs TRBV6-2 or TRBV6-3 and TRBJ1-2; no definite D call. The V gene's germline CDR1 is MNHEY and CDR2 SVGEGT. V was trimmed by 4 bases and J by 0 bases, leaving 12 bases between them. CDR3 size: 15 residues. CDR3 nucleotide sequence: TGTGCCAGCAGTTTGGCAGGCAAAGCTAACTATGGCTACACCTTC. It translates to CASSLAGKANYGYTF.

The chain employs TRBV20-1 and TRBJ1-1; 8 bases map to TRBD1. Germline V gene data show CDR1 as DFQATT and CDR2 as SNEGSKA (reference sequence). CDR3 length: 13 residues. The V gene end was trimmed by 7 bases and the J gene end by 1 base; junction bases not matched to a gene: 5. The CDR3 DNA sequence: TGCAGTGAACCCGGGACAGGGAACACTGAAGCTTTCTTT. Translated, it gives CSEPGTGNTEAFF.

This clonotype was counted at least ten times. The rearrangement joins TRBV7-9 to TRBJ1-5; TRBD1 might be the D (6 bases). The length of the CDR3 is 15 residues. V lost 2 bases to trimming and J lost 3 bases, with 11 bases between them. The V gene's germline CDR1 is SEHNR and CDR2 FQNEAQ (reference sequence). The CDR3 loop reads CASSLTTGPNQPQHF. The CDR3 nucleotides read TGTGCCAGCAGCTTAACCACAGGGCCCAATCAGCCCCAGCATTTT.

With respect to this clonotype: This may come from a read error, since a much larger clone is one base off. The chain uses TRBV29-1 and TRBJ1-4; D is uncertain. V was pared by 2 bases and J by 3 bases, with 7 bases between. CDR1 and CDR2 from the germline V gene are SQVTM and ANQGSEA. The CDR3 has 13 residues. The CDR3 loop reads CSVELHSNEKLFF. Written as DNA, the CDR3 is TGCAGCGTTGAATTACACTCTAATGAAAAACTGTTTTTT.

There are a few counts of this clonotype. This sequence joins TRBV6-5 and TRBJ1-2; D remains ambiguous. This CDR3 is 12 amino acids long. The V and J ends lost 2 bases and 6 bases respectively, with 7 bases between them. Germline-derived CDR1 and CDR2 are MNHEY and SVGAGI. This chain's CDR3 is CASSYGGNGYTF. The CDR3 DNA sequence: TGTGCCAGCAGTTACGGTGGGAATGGCTACACCTTC.

A few counts support this clonotype. This rearrangement joins TRBV3-1 to TRBJ1-6, with a tentative D call TRBD1 (6 bases). The CDR3 spans 13 residues. From germline, CDR1 is LGHDT and CDR2 YNNKEL (reference sequence). V was pared by 3 bases and J by 8 bases, with 8 bases between. The CDR3 region is CASSHQGHSPLHF. CDR3 sequence (DNA): TGTGCCAGCAGCCACCAGGGGCATTCACCCCTCCACTTT.

CDR3 region: CASSLDGGGTYEQYF. CDR3 DNA: TGTGCCAGCAGCTTGGATGGAGGGGGCACCTACGAGCAGTACTTC. The chain is built from TRBV5-5 and TRBJ2-7; TRBD1 is a possible D gene (7 bases). The ends were cut back, 0 bases at V and 2 bases at J, with 12 bases in the middle. Germline V gives CDR1 SGHKS, CDR2 YYEKEE (reference sequence). This CDR3 is 15 amino acids long.

The table lists this clonotype with a few counts. The chain uses TRBV4-1 and TRBJ1-1; 10 nucleotides line up with TRBD1. Germline V lookup: CDR1 MGHRA, CDR2 YSYEKL. The V segment lost 4 bases and the J segment 0 bases; nucleotides outside the gene matches: 11. CDR3 length: 18 amino acids. The CDR3 bases are TGCGCCAGCAGCCCTCTGGGACAGGGGAGGCCCATGAACACTGAAGCTTTCTTT. Protein product: CASSPLGQGRPMNTEAFF.

V gene TRBV20-1 combines with J gene TRBJ2-7, with 9 bases that match TRBD1. Looked up from germline, CDR1 is DFQATT and CDR2 is SNEGSKA (reference sequence). With 1 base clipped from V and 4 bases from J, the junction kept 11 bases outside the gene matches. The CDR3 has 16 amino acids. The CDR3 here is CSARGLTWTGVYEQYF. The CDR3 coding sequence is TGCAGTGCTAGAGGGCTAACCTGGACAGGGGTATACGAGCAGTACTTC.